This record concerns one TCR beta chain sequence. The CDR3 consists of 11 residues. From germline, CDR1 is LGHDT and CDR2 YNNKEL (reference sequence). V was cut by 1 base and J by 10 bases, with 6 bases left in between. This sample is drawn from a study of blood T cell repertoires in COVID-19. Study-wide background: COVID-19 samples collected from the United States, Italy and Spain covered acute and convalescent phases. T cells, B-cell-depleted T cells, or PBMCs supplied cDNA or gDNA.

Participants came from around 25 US areas, aged about 18 to 90 years. The authors' processing: Reference gene primer amplification yielded estimated nucleated cell counts. Sequencing used immunoSEQ multiplex PCR; TCRdb keeps in-frame clones, though not all of them. That table is the source of V, J and clone size, and D and trimming were worked out from the DNA. The table lists hundreds of thousands of clones, 87% of them singletons, with under 3% in the top ten. The chain recombines TRBV3-1 (or the pseudogene TRBV3-2) with TRBJ2-3; a weak D match, TRBD2 (5 bases). The sequence was obtained from a woman aged 25-40 years who had recovered from COVID-19. The sample consisted of PBMCs or T cells enriched from blood (not recorded which). The CDR3 DNA is TGTGCCAGCAGCCAAGGGGAGTCGCAGTATTTT. Translating it yields CASSQGESQYF.